The subject of this entry is one T cell receptor (beta chain). Its target is unknown. The repertoire was sequenced with immunoSEQ multiplex PCR; TCRdb's copy has only in-frame clones and lacks some. The repertoire holds 35,000 to 45,000 clones, with 94% as singletons. This entry is derived from a study of T cell clonotyping in hematopoietic cell transplantation. Study-wide points: Graft donor and pretransplant recipient Inverse Simpson Index values predicted broader posttransplant TCR diversity. At the given depth, recipient repertoires were over 97% de novo clonotypes.

Material for sequencing was peripheral blood mononuclear cells. This clonotype was sampled from a woman between 45 and 65 years old in good health. Some clones in this sample may be carry-over from other donors' samples.

The DNA of the CDR3 is TGTGCCAGCAGCTTCGGCGGGGGGGGTAACAATGAGCAGTTCTTC. Translation gives CASSFGGGGNNEQFF. This chain joins TRBV7-8 and TRBJ2-1, with 9 bases matching TRBD2. Per the germline V gene, CDR1 is SGHVS and CDR2 is FQNEAQ. J lost 5 bases, V lost 3 bases, and 5 bases had no gene match. The CDR3 totals 15 residues.